This TCR beta chain was identified during a study of blood T cell repertoires in COVID-19. Study-level information: From the United States, Italy and Spain came samples of acute and convalescent COVID-19. The cDNA or gDNA used as material had been derived from T cells, B-cell-depleted T cells, or PBMCs.

The CDR3 runs to 13 residues. Trimming cost V 2 bases and J 14 bases, with 13 bases left between them. In the authors' methods: Estimation of nucleated cell counts relied on the amplification of reference gene primers. Repertoires were generated with immunoSEQ multiplex PCR, while TCRdb's copy carries only in-frame clones and drops some. D and trimming come from the DNA, and the V and J calls and clone size come from that table. The table records fewer than 120,000 clones, roughly 76% of them present only once. The sequence was obtained from a woman aged 60-70 years with acute or convalescent COVID-19. The V and J genes are TRBV12-3 or TRBV12-4 and TRBJ1-6, with a tentative D call TRBD1 (6 bases). The specimen was peripheral blood. The CDR3 nucleotides read TGTGCCAGCAGTTTAACAGGGATCGAGGCCCTCCACTTT. Translating it yields CASSLTGIEALHF.